The TCR beta chain under discussion was sequenced for a study of T-cell reconstitution after alpha-beta-depleted transplantation in children. Findings and caveats of the study: A year had passed since transplant, and T-cell counts and diversity by then came mostly from newly produced T cells. Certain patients had high TCRbeta diversity at day 60, and it came from recipient T cells and thymic progenitors that survived. Reportedly, roughly two months post-transplant, alpha-beta T cells arose from several hundred expanded graft clones.

On this clonotype itself: Its antigen is still unknown.

TCRbeta library construction was performed incorporating unique molecular identifiers. TCRdb processed the PCR reads anew with MiXCR; each CDR3 protein has one entry. The table has roughly 500,000 distinct CDR3 sequences, 10% seen once. V shed 7 bases and J shed 5 bases, with 9 bases lying between them. Germline assignment: CDR1 SGHNT and CDR2 YYREEE (reference sequence). This CDR3 contains 12 residues. Sequenced material: PBMCs, taken before TCRalphabeta/CD19-depleted stem cell transplant. The chain recombines TRBV5-4 with TRBJ2-2; TRBD2 is a possible D gene (6 bases). The TCR was taken from a child aged 2-15 years with inherited bone marrow failure, due to receive a stem cell transplant. CDR3 loop: CASFGGTGELFF. For the CDR3, the DNA is TGTGCCAGCTTTGGGGGGACCGGGGAGCTGTTTTTT.